This TCR beta chain emerged from a study of CD8+CD57+ T cells in acquired aplastic anemia (dated by TCRdb to about 2018). Turning to the overall study: Extracted DNA from sorted CD4+ and CD8+ cells averaged approximately 3 ug, ranging from about 0.19 to 30 ug. CD8+CD57+ expansion was defined as frequency above the mean frequency observed in healthy subjects. Results the study describes overall, beyond this receptor: CD8+ Simpson's diversity did not differ significantly between patients and healthy controls (P=0.060). Fewer than 35 CD8+ CDR3 sequences were found to be shared between patients and controls, but these sequences appeared to be highly expressed in patients and within the immunodominant clones of the patients.

CDR1 and CDR2 were assigned from the germline V gene as MNHNS and SASEGT. The CDR3 holds 13 amino acids from the cysteine to the phenylalanine. This entry keeps only the CDR3 DNA: 39 bases, framed from base 1. Deletion took 8 bases off V and 7 bases off J, with a span of 14 bases between the germline ends. Profiling of TCR beta VDJ combinations and CDR3 sequences used genomic DNA as the template. An Illumina HiSeq 2000 was the platform used for TCR repertoire sequencing. In the original analysis: TRBV/TRBJ rearrangement plots, CDR3 size and DJ length profiles, and Simpson's diversity index were used to assess repertoires. The immunodominant clone was defined as the most abundant DNA sequence in deep sequencing data. CDR3 amino acid sequences were checked for sharing across subjects and were also compared against the VDJdb database and published repertoires. In-frame beta chains were kept once TCRdb had trimmed the public reads at Q25 with fastp and called clones with MiXCR. Duplicate CDR3 protein sequences are folded into a single record with the most common DNA and genes. These V and J calls are TCRdb output, not the study's own analysis. The sample contains some 170,000 distinct CDR3 sequences, around 48% of them found a single time. Around 1.1% of the sample goes to the ten largest clones.

Concerning this clonotype: Its specific antigen is unknown. No qualities accompany the bases; no much larger clone lies one base away.

Patients chosen for sequencing had shown expansion of CD8+CD57+ cells by flow cytometry. All patients had severe acquired aplastic anemia diagnosed by International Study of Aplastic Anemia and Agranulocytosis and Camitta criteria. At the time blood was sampled, none of the patients had received any therapy. TCR repertoires of sorted CD4+ and CD8+ blood T cells from severe aplastic anemia patients and healthy subjects were deep-sequenced in the study. Patients were enrolled under clinicaltrials.gov protocols 00001620, 01623167, 00001397, 00071045, 00081523 and 00961064 in the USA. Ficoll-Paque density gradient centrifugation was used to isolate peripheral blood mononuclear cells. Before DNA was extracted, CD4+ and CD8+ T cells were sorted using either FACS or magnetic beads.

The V gene is TRBV6-1 and the J gene is TRBJ1-4, with no reliable assignment of the D segment. The sample was sorted CD4+, CD8+, or CD8+CD57+ T cells (not recorded which) from PBMCs. The receptor was derived from a human donor with aplastic anemia. The nucleotide sequence is TGTGCCAGCGAGGCCCCGCGGCGTGAAAAACTGTTTTTT. This gives the protein CASEAPRREKLFF.